These T cell receptor beta chains were read from a single sample in a study of blood T cell repertoires in COVID-19. TCRdb's copy holds only in-frame clones and misses some; the assay was immunoSEQ multiplex PCR. The sample carries 100,000 to 140,000 clones, around nine tenths recorded once. Sequenced: peripheral blood. Receptor source: a woman aged 25 to 39 with acute or convalescent COVID-19. Each CDR3 is given with its conserved first and last residue. A D gene is named only where the DNA matches it firmly. Where a row states a size, it is once, few, many or the class of an expanded clone; other rows omit it.

clone_size,v_call,j_call,d_call,cdr3_nt,cdr3_aa
-,TRBV11-3,TRBJ1-1,-,TGTGCCAGCAGCTTGGGGGCCGATTGGAACACTGAAGCTTTCTTT,CASSLGADWNTEAFF
-,TRBV19,TRBJ1-2,TRBD1,TGTGCCAGTAGTACACAGGGGGCTTTGAGTGGCTACACCTTC,CASSTQGALSGYTF
-,TRBV4-3,TRBJ1-2,TRBD1,TGCGCCAGCAGCCCCCGGACAGGGCCTCAAACAGGAGGCTACACCTTC,CASSPRTGPQTGGYTF
-,TRBV9,TRBJ2-3,-,TGTGCCAGCAGCGTAGCTCCGACAGCGAGCACAGATACGCAGTATTTT,CASSVAPTASTDTQYF
-,TRBV6-1,TRBJ1-2,-,TGTGCCAGCAGTGAAACCGGGAGGTATGGCTACACCTTC,CASSETGRYGYTF
few,TRBV4-3,TRBJ1-1,TRBD1,TGCGCCAGCAGCCACCTGCCGGGACAGGGGAATACTGAAGCTTTCTTT,CASSHLPGQGNTEAFF
-,TRBV4-1,TRBJ2-3,-,TGCGCCAGCAGCCCCCAGGCCCGCGGCACAGATACGCAGTATTTT,CASSPQARGTDTQYF
-,TRBV28,TRBJ1-1,-,TGTGCCAGCAGCTACCAAGAAATTGGCCCGGGGACTTTCTTT,CASSYQEIGPGTFF
-,TRBV5-1,TRBJ1-2,TRBD1,TGCGCCAGCAGCTTTTCTTCGGGACAGGAGGGGTGGGGCTACACCTTC,CASSFSSGQEGWGYTF
-,TRBV7-2,TRBJ1-2,-,TGTGCCAGCAGCCCTGGGAGGGACGGATATGGCTACACCTTC,CASSPGRDGYGYTF
-,TRBV5-4,TRBJ2-7,TRBD2,TGTGCCAGCAGCTTGGGAACTAGCGGGGGCTACGAGCAGTACTTC,CASSLGTSGGYEQYF
-,TRBV6-5,TRBJ2-3,TRBD1,TGTGCCAGCGGAGACAGGGGGCAAACAGATACGCAGTATTTT,CASGDRGQTDTQYF
-,TRBV7-9,TRBJ1-1,TRBD1,TGTGCCAGCGGCCCCCCAGGGGGCACTGAAGCTTTCTTT,CASGPPGGTEAFF
once,TRBV28,TRBJ1-2,-,TGTGCCAGCAGCTCTCCCGGGACATCTGTCTATGGCTACACCTTC,CASSSPGTSVYGYTF
-,TRBV4-1,TRBJ2-1,TRBD2,TGCGCCAGCAGCCAAGATCTACAGCGGCGAGTGGGGGGGGGAAATGAGCAGTTCTTC,CASSQDLQRRVGGGNEQFF
once,TRBV12-3/TRBV12-4,TRBJ1-5,-,TGTGCCACGAGCGGGGGGGACAATCAGCCCCAGCATTTT,CATSGGDNQPQHF
-,TRBV7-2,TRBJ2-5,-,TGTGCCAGCAGCTTTCTCGTTGAGGTAGAGACCCAGTACTTC,CASSFLVEVETQYF
-,TRBV19,TRBJ2-5,TRBD2,TGTGCCAGTAGTTTACTAGCGGGAGGGCAAGAGACCCAGTACTTC,CASSLLAGGQETQYF
-,TRBV7-2,TRBJ2-1,-,TGTGCCAGCAGCTCTTACATGGGCTTGTCCTACAATGAGCAGTTCTTC,CASSSYMGLSYNEQFF
-,TRBV9,TRBJ2-4,TRBD1,TGTGCCAGCAGCACCACAGGGGGAATGGACATTCAGTACTTC,CASSTTGGMDIQYF
-,TRBV4-3,TRBJ2-7,TRBD2,TGCGCCAGCAGCCAAGAATGGAGGACTAGCGGCTACGAGCAGTACTTC,CASSQEWRTSGYEQYF
once,TRBV2,TRBJ2-6,-,TGTGCCAGCAGTTATTCTGGGGCCAACGTCCTGACTTTC,CASSYSGANVLTF
-,TRBV5-1,TRBJ2-7,TRBD1,TGCGCCAGCAGCTTGTGGCTGGGACAGCAGTACGAGCAGTACTTC,CASSLWLGQQYEQYF
-,TRBV2,TRBJ2-2,TRBD1,TGTGCCAGGGAGGGGGACAGGGGAGGCACCGGGGAGCTGTTTTTT,CAREGDRGGTGELFF
-,TRBV7-9,TRBJ1-2,TRBD1,TGTGCCAGCAGCCAACGCCGGGACAGCAACTATGGCTACACCTTC,CASSQRRDSNYGYTF
once,TRBV7-3,TRBJ1-1,-,TGTGCCAGCAGCTTAACTAGCCAGCCGAACACTGAAGCTTTCTTT,CASSLTSQPNTEAFF
-,TRBV5-6,TRBJ2-3,TRBD1,TGTGCCAGCAGCCCCGTCGACAGGGATATAACAGATACGCAGTATTTT,CASSPVDRDITDTQYF
-,TRBV24-1,TRBJ2-7,-,TGTGCCACCGAGGGGAGGTCCTACGAGCAGTACTTC,CATEGRSYEQYF
-,TRBV28,TRBJ1-5,-,TGTGCCAGCAGGATGGGGCCGAACAGGGTTCTCGGTCAGCCCCAGCATTTT,CASRMGPNRVLGQPQHF
-,TRBV15,TRBJ1-2,-,TGTGCCACCAGCAGAGATCGGTCAGCTCTGAGGTATGGCTACACCTTC,CATSRDRSALRYGYTF
-,TRBV5-4,TRBJ2-3,-,TGTGCCAGCAGCTTGGAAGGCGGCGGGATCGCAGATACGCAGTATTTT,CASSLEGGGIADTQYF
-,TRBV4-1,TRBJ1-1,-,TGCGCCAGCAGCCAAGCTCTTCGAAGCATGAACACTGAAGCTTTCTTT,CASSQALRSMNTEAFF
-,TRBV30,TRBJ1-2,TRBD1,TGTGCCTGGGGGAAGGGACAGGGGAGAGGCTACACCTTC,CAWGKGQGRGYTF
-,TRBV27,TRBJ2-1,-,TGTGCCAGCAGTTTCGGACACCACTTTTTAGATGAGCAGTTCTTC,CASSFGHHFLDEQFF
-,TRBV28,TRBJ2-4,-,TGTGCCAGCGGCCAATGGACTAATTCCAAAAACATTCAGTACTTC,CASGQWTNSKNIQYF
-,TRBV5-1,TRBJ1-1,TRBD1,TGCGCCAGCAGCTTAACCGGGACAGAGAACACTGAAGCTTTCTTT,CASSLTGTENTEAFF
-,TRBV7-3,TRBJ2-1,TRBD2,TGTGCCAGCAGCACTCCCGGGACAGTTGGACTAGCGGGTAACAATGAGCAGTTCTTC,CASSTPGTVGLAGNNEQFF
few,TRBV7-2,TRBJ2-5,TRBD2,TGTGCCAGCAGCCGCCCGGGGGGACTAGCGACCCAAGAGACCCAGTACTTC,CASSRPGGLATQETQYF
-,TRBV5-5,TRBJ1-1,TRBD1,TGTGCCAGCGGGGGACAGGGGGCGAACACTGAAGCTTTCTTT,CASGGQGANTEAFF
-,TRBV9,TRBJ2-1,TRBD2,TGTGCCAGCAGCGCTATTAGCGGGAGTGGTGTCGATGAGCAGTTCTTC,CASSAISGSGVDEQFF
-,TRBV5-1,TRBJ2-3,TRBD2,TGCGCCAGCACCCGACTAGCATGGGGGGATACGCAGTATTTT,CASTRLAWGDTQYF
-,TRBV11-2,TRBJ2-2,TRBD2,TGTGCCAGCAGCTTAGTAGGACTAGCGGGGGGGCGGAGCGGGGAGCTGTTTTTT,CASSLVGLAGGRSGELFF
-,TRBV9,TRBJ2-1,-,TGTGCCAGCAGCGAACAGGGCTCTTTAGGGGATGAGCAGTTCTTC,CASSEQGSLGDEQFF
-,TRBV4-3,TRBJ2-1,TRBD2,TGCGCCAGCAGCCAAGACGCAGCGGGGAACCTCTACAATGAGCAGTTCTTC,CASSQDAAGNLYNEQFF
few,TRBV6-5,TRBJ1-2,-,TGTGCCAGCAAAAAGAACCGAATTGGGCGCTACACCTTC,CASKKNRIGRYTF
-,TRBV28,TRBJ1-3,TRBD1,TGTGCCAGCAGTTTAGGACACGGACAGGGGGTTGGAAACACCATATATTTT,CASSLGHGQGVGNTIYF
once,TRBV6-1,TRBJ2-1,TRBD2,TGTGCCAGCAGTGCGTTAGGACTAGCGGGGTTGAGCTCCTACAATGAGCAGTTCTTC,CASSALGLAGLSSYNEQFF
-,TRBV7-9,TRBJ1-2,TRBD1,TGTGCCAGCAGCCTCCTAACAGGGGCGAACTATGGCTACACCTTC,CASSLLTGANYGYTF